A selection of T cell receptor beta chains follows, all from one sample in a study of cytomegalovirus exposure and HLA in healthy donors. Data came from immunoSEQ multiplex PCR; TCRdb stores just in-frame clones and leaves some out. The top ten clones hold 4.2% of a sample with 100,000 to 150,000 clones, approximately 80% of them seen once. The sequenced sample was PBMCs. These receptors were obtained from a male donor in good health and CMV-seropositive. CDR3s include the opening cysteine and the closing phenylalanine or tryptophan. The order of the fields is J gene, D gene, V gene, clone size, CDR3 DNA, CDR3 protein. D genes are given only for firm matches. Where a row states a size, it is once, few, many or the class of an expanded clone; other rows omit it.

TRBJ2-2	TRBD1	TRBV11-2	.	TGTGCCAGCAGCTTACTCGGGACAGGGGGCCACGGGGAGCTGTTTTTT	CASSLLGTGGHGELFF
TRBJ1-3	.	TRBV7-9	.	TGTGCCAGCAGCTTAGCGCTAATGGCCAGGATCATAACTGGAAACACCATATATTTT	CASSLALMARIITGNTIYF
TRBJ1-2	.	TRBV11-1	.	TGTGCCAGCAGCCGGGGTGACTATGGCTACACCTTC	CASSRGDYGYTF
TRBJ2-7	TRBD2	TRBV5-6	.	TGTGCCAGCAGCTCGCTCGAGGGGAGGGTGCGGGAGCAGTACTTC	CASSSLEGRVREQYF
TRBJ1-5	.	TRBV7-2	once	TGTGCCAGCAGCCCCACAGGGTTCGATCAGCCCCAGCATTTT	CASSPTGFDQPQHF
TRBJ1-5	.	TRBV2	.	TGTGCCAGCAGTGAAGGGGGTAGGAGGAGCAATCAGCCCCAGCATTTT	CASSEGGRRSNQPQHF
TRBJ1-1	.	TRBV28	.	TGTGCCAGCAGCCTAGAGGTGGGGAACACTGAAGCTTTCTTT	CASSLEVGNTEAFF
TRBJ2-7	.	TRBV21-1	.	TGTGCCAGCAGCAAAACTCACAGAAAGTCCTACGAGCAGTACTTC	CASSKTHRKSYEQYF
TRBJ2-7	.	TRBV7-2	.	TGTGCCGTTGGAAGGGGGGGCCGCTCCTACGAGCAGTACTTC	CAVGRGGRSYEQYF
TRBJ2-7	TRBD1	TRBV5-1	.	TGCGCCAGCAGCTTGTCAGGGGGTCAGACCTACGAGCAGTACTTC	CASSLSGGQTYEQYF
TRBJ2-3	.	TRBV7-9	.	TGTGCCAGCAGCTTAGTAGGAGGTACGCAGTATTTT	CASSLVGGTQYF
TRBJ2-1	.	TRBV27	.	TGTGCCAGCAGTTTGATGCTCCAGAATGAGCAGTTCTTC	CASSLMLQNEQFF
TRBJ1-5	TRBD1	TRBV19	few	TGTGCCAGTAGTACGGCCGGGACAGGGGGCACTCAGCCCCAGCATTTT	CASSTAGTGGTQPQHF
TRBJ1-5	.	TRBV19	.	TGTGCCAGTAGCCTGAGGGTACAGATTAGCAATCAGCCCCAGCATTTT	CASSLRVQISNQPQHF
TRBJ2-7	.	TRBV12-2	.	TGTGCAAGTCGCTTTCCCCATAGCGGGAGGGGTTACGAGCAGTACTTC	CASRFPHSGRGYEQYF
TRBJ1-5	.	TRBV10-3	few	TGTGCCATCAGTAAGGACAGAAGCAATCAGCCCCAGCATTTT	CAISKDRSNQPQHF
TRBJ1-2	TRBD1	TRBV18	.	TGTGCCAGCTCACCAGGTCAGGGGGCTAACTATGGCTACACCTTC	CASSPGQGANYGYTF
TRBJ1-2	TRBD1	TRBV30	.	TGTGCCGGGACAGGACAGGGGTGGTCTGGCTACACCTTC	CAGTGQGWSGYTF
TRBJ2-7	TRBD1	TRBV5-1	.	TGCGCCAGCAGCTCCTGGACAGGCTCCTACGAGCAGTACTTC	CASSSWTGSYEQYF
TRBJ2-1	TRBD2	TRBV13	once	TGTGCCAGCAGCTCCGGGACTAGGGAACAGTTCTTC	CASSSGTREQFF
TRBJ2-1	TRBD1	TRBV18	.	TGTGCCAGCTCACCTCTGAGGGGGCCTCAGTCTGAGCAGTTCTTC	CASSPLRGPQSEQFF
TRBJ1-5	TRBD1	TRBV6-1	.	TGTGCCAGCAGAGCTACAGGGGGCAATCAGCCCCAGCATTTT	CASRATGGNQPQHF
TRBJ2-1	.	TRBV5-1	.	TGCGCCAGCAGCTTATCGGGCGGGACCCTCAATGAGCAGTTCTTC	CASSLSGGTLNEQFF
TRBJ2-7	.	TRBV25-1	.	TGTGCCAGCAGTGAGACCGACAGTGGCGAGCAGTACTTC	CASSETDSGEQYF
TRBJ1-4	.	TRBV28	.	TGTGCCAGCAGCCCACGGGGGAGTGAAAAACTGTTTTTT	CASSPRGSEKLFF
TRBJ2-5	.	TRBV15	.	TGTGCCACCAGCAGAGATGTGACGGGGTGGACCCAGTACTTC	CATSRDVTGWTQYF
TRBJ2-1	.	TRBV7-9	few	TGTGCCAGCAGCCCCGACTTACGCCCAAGTGGTGAGCAGTTCTTC	CASSPDLRPSGEQFF
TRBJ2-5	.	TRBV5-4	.	TGTGCCAGCAGCCCCATCGGAGGACAAGAGACCCAGTACTTC	CASSPIGGQETQYF
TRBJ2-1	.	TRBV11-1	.	TGTGCCAGCAGCTTAGAAGAGAGACAGTTTAATGAGCAGTTCTTC	CASSLEERQFNEQFF
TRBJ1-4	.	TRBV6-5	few	TGTGCCAGCAGTTCGGGGGGGAGGACTAATGAAAAACTGTTTTTT	CASSSGGRTNEKLFF
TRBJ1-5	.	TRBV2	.	TGTGCCAGCAGTGGAGATAGCAATCAGCCCCAGCATTTT	CASSGDSNQPQHF
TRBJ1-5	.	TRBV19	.	TGTGCCAGTAGTACCCCGGGACACGGTGAAGAGGATAGCAATCAGCCCCAGCATTTT	CASSTPGHGEEDSNQPQHF
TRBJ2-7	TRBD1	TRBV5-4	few	TGTGCCAGCAGCCTACGACAGGGGCAACTTAACGAGCAGTACTTC	CASSLRQGQLNEQYF
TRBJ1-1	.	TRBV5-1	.	TGCGCCAGCAGATTTGAGGGCGTTCGAAACACTGAAGCTTTCTTT	CASRFEGVRNTEAFF
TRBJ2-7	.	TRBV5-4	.	TGTGCCAGCAGCCTCAGGGGGGCTTACGAGCAGTACTTC	CASSLRGAYEQYF
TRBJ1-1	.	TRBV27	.	TGTGCCAGCAGTTTTTGGGGGCAGAACACTGAAGCTTTCTTT	CASSFWGQNTEAFF
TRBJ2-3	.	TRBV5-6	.	TGTGCCAGCAGCTTGATAGGGGGGGATAGTTTCGCAGATACGCAGTATTTT	CASSLIGGDSFADTQYF
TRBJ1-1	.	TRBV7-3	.	TGTGCCAGCAGTGACAGATCTGGTACTGAAGCTTTCTTT	CASSDRSGTEAFF
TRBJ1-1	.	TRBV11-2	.	TGTGCCAGCAGAGAATCCCCTTGGACAGACCTTATGAACACTGAAGCTTTCTTT	CASRESPWTDLMNTEAFF
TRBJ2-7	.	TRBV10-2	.	TGCGCCAGCAGCGAACTTCTCCGGACAGGGAGGGTCTACGAGCAGTACTTC	CASSELLRTGRVYEQYF
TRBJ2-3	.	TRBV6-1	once	TGTGCCAGCAGTGAAGATCGAGGGTCGGGGAGGATCCGGAGGCGAGATACGCAGTATTTT	CASSEDRGSGRIRRRDTQYF
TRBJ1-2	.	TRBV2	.	TGTGCCACGACAGCGACCTATGGCTACACCTTC	CATTATYGYTF
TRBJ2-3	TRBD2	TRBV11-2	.	TGTGCCAGCAGCGTGGGACTAGCGGGGTACACAGATACGCAGTATTTT	CASSVGLAGYTDTQYF
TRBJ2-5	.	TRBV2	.	TGTGCCAGCAGCGGACAACGGGGGGAGACCCAGTACTTC	CASSGQRGETQYF
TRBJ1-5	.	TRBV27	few	TGTGCCAGCAGTGTGGGAGGGGGTCCCCAGCATTTT	CASSVGGGPQHF
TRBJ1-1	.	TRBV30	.	TGTGCCTGGAGTCCTCTGACGGGGAACACTGAAGCTTTCTTT	CAWSPLTGNTEAFF
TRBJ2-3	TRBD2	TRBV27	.	TGTGCCAGCAGTTGGTTTGGTGGTCGGGGGGGCATAGATACGCAGTATTTT	CASSWFGGRGGIDTQYF
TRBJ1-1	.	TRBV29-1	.	TGCAGCGTTGTAAGGGGGATGAACACTGAAGCTTTCTTT	CSVVRGMNTEAFF
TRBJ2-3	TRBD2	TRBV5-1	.	TGCGCCAGCAGCGGTCTTGGATCGGGACTAGCGGAGAATACGCAGTATTTT	CASSGLGSGLAENTQYF
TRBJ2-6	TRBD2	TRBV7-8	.	TGTGCCAGCAGCTTACGGGAGGGATCCAACGTCCTGACTTTC	CASSLREGSNVLTF
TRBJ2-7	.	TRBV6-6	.	TGTGCCAGCAGCCGGGGGTTCCCCTACGAGCAGTACTTC	CASSRGFPYEQYF
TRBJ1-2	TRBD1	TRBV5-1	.	TGCGCCAGCAGCTTGGACAGGGGGCGTCAAGATGGCTACACCTTC	CASSLDRGRQDGYTF
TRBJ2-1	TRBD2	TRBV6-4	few	TGTGCCAGCAGTGACTCGGCTAGCGGGGGCAACAATGAGCAGTTCTTC	CASSDSASGGNNEQFF
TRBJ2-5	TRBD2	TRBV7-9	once	TGTGCCAGCAGCAACACCGGGACTAGCGGGGACCAGTACTTC	CASSNTGTSGDQYF
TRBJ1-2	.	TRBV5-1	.	TGCGCCAGCAGCTTGGAGGCAGGGCGGAGCGGGGGCTACACCTTC	CASSLEAGRSGGYTF